Shown below are 15 T cell receptor beta chains from a single sample sequenced in a study of shared clonotypes between healthy human individuals. Assay: immunoSEQ multiplex PCR; the TCRdb copy retains only in-frame clones and omits some. The table lists about 2.4 million clones, over 85% of them singletons. Sequencing input: naive CD4+ T cells from PBMCs. Subset: CD45RA+ positively selected. The receptor set was obtained from a man aged 18 to 35 in good health. Some clones in this sample may be carry-over from other donors' samples.

The J gene is TRBJ2-7, the V gene TRBV18; 7 nucleotides align to TRBD1. The CDR3 covers 12 residues. V lost 5 bases to trimming and J lost 6 bases; unmatched junction nucleotides: 4. Germline assignment: CDR1 KGHSH and CDR2 LQKENI. CDR3 sequence reads: CASSSQGVEQYF. CDR3 nucleotide sequence: TGTGCCAGCTCATCCCAGGGGGTCGAGCAGTACTTC.

This chain links TRBV5-4 with TRBJ2-7, with 12 bases that match TRBD2. Per germline, CDR1 SGHNT and CDR2 YYREEE (reference sequence). V lost 3 bases, J lost 5 bases, and 9 bases stayed unmatched. The CDR3 runs 16 residues. Written as DNA, the CDR3 is TGTGCCAGCAGCTACCACCGGACTAGCGGGAACAACGAGCAGTACTTC. Its protein is CASSYHRTSGNNEQYF. Filled out from reference TRBV5-4 and TRBJ2-7, the complete variable domain reads ETGVTQSPTHLIKTRGQQVTLRCSSQSGHNTVSWYQQALGQGPQFIFQYYREEENGRGNFPPRFSGLQFPNYSSELNVNALELDDSALYLCASSYHRTSGNNEQYFGPGTRLTVT.

About this clone itself: The sample has other DNA sequences that encode this CDR3 too. V gene TRBV28 combines with J gene TRBJ2-3, with D possibly matching TRBD1 (6 bases). Trimming shortened V by 2 bases and J by 1 base, and 7 bases separated the two germline ends. This CDR3 comprises 14 residues. CDR1 is MDHEN, CDR2 SYDVKM, per germline. This CDR3 is CASSLAGGTDTQYF. Here the CDR3 DNA reads TGTGCCAGCAGTTTAGCAGGGGGCACAGATACGCAGTATTTT.

The chain recombines TRBV28 with TRBJ1-3; D not resolved. Between the trimmed V and J ends, which lost 6 bases and 0 bases, there was a span of 12 bases. Looked up from germline, CDR1 is MDHEN and CDR2 is SYDVKM. The CDR3 has 15 residues. CDR3 sequence reads: CASSFLESSGNTIYF. The CDR3 region has the DNA TGTGCCAGCAGCTTCCTCGAGAGCTCTGGAAACACCATATATTTT.

V usage is TRBV4-1 and J usage is TRBJ2-7, with 8 bases aligning to TRBD2. The CDR3 consists of 15 residues. Germline V gene lookup returns CDR1 MGHRA and CDR2 YSYEKL. With V trimmed by 0 bases and J by 3 bases, 4 bases remained unmatched. The CDR3 DNA follows: TGCGCCAGCAGCCAAGATCCAGCGGGAGACTACGAGCAGTACTTC. Translated: CASSQDPAGDYEQYF.

V usage is TRBV21-1 and J usage is TRBJ2-7; the table's D call of TRBD1 was not tested on the DNA. TRBV21-1 is a pseudogene segment. This CDR3 has 12 amino acids. CDR3 sequence reads: CATSDRGHEQYF. For the CDR3, the DNA is TGTGCCACAAGTGACAGGGGCCACGAGCAGTACTTC.

The chain is built from TRBV7-2 and TRBJ1-5; the D gene is possibly TRBD1 (5 bases). This CDR3 has 14 amino acids. CDR1 is SGHTA and CDR2 is FQGNSA in the germline V gene. V dropped 3 bases and J dropped 3 bases, with 9 bases sitting between them. CDR3 amino acids: CASSFKTDNQPQHF. CDR3 in DNA: TGTGCCAGCAGCTTTAAGACAGACAATCAGCCCCAGCATTTT.

This clone appeared a single time. Additional DNA sequences in this sample encode the identical CDR3. The chain uses TRBV5-1 and TRBJ1-5; D is unclear. Germline assignment: CDR1 SGHRS and CDR2 YFSETQ. This CDR3 comprises 13 residues. Trimming took 4 bases from V and 1 from J, leaving 6 bases between them. The CDR3 spells CASSLGSNQPQHF. CDR3 sequence (DNA): TGCGCCAGCAGCCTCGGCAGCAATCAGCCCCAGCATTTT.

The V call is TRBV4-3, the J call TRBJ2-1; D is possibly TRBD2 (5 bases). V lost 0 bases and J 3 bases, leaving 12 bases between the germline ends. The CDR3 contains 16 residues. Germline values: CDR1 LGHNA, CDR2 YSLEER. CDR3 nucleotides: TGCGCCAGCAGCCAAGATGTCGATCGGGACTACAATGAGCAGTTCTTC. Translation gives CASSQDVDRDYNEQFF.

The gene calls are TRBV7-9 and TRBJ1-2; D may be TRBD1 (6 bases). This CDR3 is built from 13 residues. Per germline, CDR1 SEHNR and CDR2 FQNEAQ (reference sequence). The V end was cut by 7 bases, the J end by 8 bases, with 17 bases between. As DNA, the CDR3 is TGTGCCAGCACCCTAGGGGGGACAAGCGGCTACACCTTC. It encodes CASTLGGTSGYTF.

The chain recombines TRBV6-1 with TRBJ1-6; no definite D call. The V end was cut by 1 base, the J end by 9 bases, with 4 bases between. The CDR3 covers 12 residues. The germline gives CDR1 MNHNS, CDR2 SASEGT. As DNA, the CDR3 is TGTGCCAGCAGTGAAGGGATTTCACCCCTCCACTTT. It codes for CASSEGISPLHF.

The chain is built from TRBV7-3 and TRBJ2-2; perhaps D is TRBD1 or TRBD2 (5 bases each). Trimming shortened V by 2 bases and J by 3 bases, and 13 bases separated the two germline ends. Germline V lookup: CDR1 SGHTA, CDR2 FQGTGA. This CDR3 comprises 16 residues. DNA for the CDR3: TGTGCCAGCAGCTTATTTCCCCCGGGGCACACCGGGGAGCTGTTTTTT. Translated, it gives CASSLFPPGHTGELFF.

The CDR3 sequence: CATSSGTVVPYEQFF. The CDR3 bases are TGTGCCACCAGCAGTGGTACAGTGGTACCGTATGAGCAGTTCTTC. The chain recombines TRBV15 with TRBJ2-1; the D is unclear. Germline lookup yields CDR1 LNHNV and CDR2 YYDKDF (reference sequence). The CDR3 sequence is 15 residues long. V lost 3 bases and J lost 8, with 17 bases in between. Using reference TRBV15 and TRBJ2-1 for the parts outside the CDR3, the full variable domain is DAMVIQNPRYQVTQFGKPVTLSCSQTLNHNVMYWYQQKSSQAPKLLFHYYDKDFNNEADTPDNFQSRRPNTSFCFLDIRSPGLGDTAMYLCATSSGTVVPYEQFFGPGTRLTVL.

This chain joins TRBV5-8 and TRBJ1-2; 12 bases agree with TRBD1. The length of the CDR3 is 15 residues. Germline trimming cut 1 base from V and 8 bases from J; bases unmatched to any gene: 6. Germline CDR1 is SGHTS and CDR2 is YDEGEE. The CDR3 DNA reads as TGTGCCAGCAGCTTGCCGGGACAGGGGGCGTCCGGCTACACCTTC. Translated, it gives CASSLPGQGASGYTF.

This clone was seen once. This rearrangement joins TRBV5-1 to TRBJ1-2; D gene ambiguous. This CDR3 contains 14 residues. The germline V gene encodes CDR1 SGHRS and CDR2 YFSETQ. V dropped 0 bases and J dropped 12 bases, with 18 bases sitting between them. DNA for the CDR3: TGCGCCAGCAGCTTGGTCGCCTCAGCTTCTCTCCACACCTTC. It is translated as CASSLVASASLHTF.